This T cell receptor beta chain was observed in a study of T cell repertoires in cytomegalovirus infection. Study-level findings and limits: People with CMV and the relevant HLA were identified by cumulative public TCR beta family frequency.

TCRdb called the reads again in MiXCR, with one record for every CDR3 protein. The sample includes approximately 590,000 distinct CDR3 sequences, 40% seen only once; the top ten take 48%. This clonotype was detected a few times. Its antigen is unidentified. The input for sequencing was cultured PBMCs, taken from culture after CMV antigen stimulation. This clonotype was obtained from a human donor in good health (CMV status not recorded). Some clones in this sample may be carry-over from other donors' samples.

Here the CDR3 reads CASRIQGPRAEAFF. CDR3 nucleotides: TGTGCCAGCCGAATACAGGGCCCCCGTGCTGAAGCTTTCTTT. V gene TRBV27 combines with J gene TRBJ1-1; tentatively, D is TRBD1 (6 bases). This CDR3 is 14 amino acids long. The germline V gene encodes CDR1 MNHEY and CDR2 SMNVEV (reference sequence). The ends were cut back, 8 bases at V and 6 bases at J, with 19 bases in the middle.